One sample yielded the 23 T cell receptor beta chains listed below, sequenced in a study of blood T cell repertoires in COVID-19. The protocol was immunoSEQ multiplex PCR, while the TCRdb copy is restricted to in-frame clones and leaves out a portion. The sample carries about 140,000 clones, 65% to 90% recorded once. Sequenced material: peripheral blood. The receptors were gathered from a man aged 45-65 years with acute or convalescent COVID-19.

The chain couples TRBV13 to TRBJ2-3; TRBD2 matches 13 bases. CDR3 length equals 15 residues. J was trimmed by 3 bases and V by 5 bases; bases with no gene match: 2. Per germline, CDR1 PRHDT and CDR2 FYEKMQ (reference sequence). CDR3 loop: CASSMGLAGTDTQYF. The CDR3 nucleotides are TGTGCCAGCAGCATGGGACTAGCGGGAACAGATACGCAGTATTTT.

This clone was seen a single time. The chain combines TRBV11-3 with TRBJ1-1, with a weak D call TRBD1 (5 bases). The CDR3 loop spans 15 amino acids. Germline CDR1 is SGHNT and CDR2 is YENEEA. With 5 bases removed from V and 8 bases from J, the gap between germline ends came to 21 bases. The CDR3 DNA follows: TGTGCCAGCAGCCGCCCAATCAGGGATTCGGCCGAAGCTTTCTTT. It yields the protein CASSRPIRDSAEAFF.

The chain has TRBV28 and TRBJ2-5; possibly TRBD2 for D (5 bases). V dropped 10 bases and J dropped 2 bases, with 14 bases sitting between them. CDR1 is MDHEN, CDR2 SYDVKM, per germline. The CDR3 runs to 13 residues. For the CDR3, the DNA is TGTGCCACCACGACCGGGATACAAGAGACCCAGTACTTC. Translating gives CATTTGIQETQYF.

CDR3 nucleotides: TGTGCTAGTGGTTTGGGACAGGGATCGGCTTTCTTT. It codes for CASGLGQGSAFF. The chain has TRBV12-5 and TRBJ1-1, with 7 bases fitting TRBD1. The V segment lost 1 base and the J segment 11 bases; nucleotides outside the gene matches: 4. The CDR3 totals 12 residues. Germline V gene sequence: CDR1 LGHNT, CDR2 FRNRAP.

CDR3 in DNA: TGCGCCAGCAGCTGGACTGGTGGCACAGATACGCAGTATTTT. Translation: CASSWTGGTDTQYF. The chain couples TRBV5-1 to TRBJ2-3; D is possibly TRBD2 (5 bases). The CDR3 sequence is 14 residues long. CDR1 and CDR2 (germline): SGHRS, YFSETQ. V lost 3 bases and J lost 1, with 9 bases in between.

Notes on this clone: The sample has other DNA sequences that encode this CDR3 too. This rearrangement joins TRBV6-5 to TRBJ2-3, with D possibly matching TRBD1 (6 bases). The CDR3 totals 11 residues. Trimming left V 7 bases short and J 6 bases short, with 8 bases between. CDR1 is MNHEY, CDR2 SVGAGI, per germline. The CDR3 sequence is CASTRGDTQYF. In DNA, the CDR3 is TGTGCCAGCACAAGGGGGGATACGCAGTATTTT.

This clone appeared a single time. V is TRBV24-1 and J is TRBJ1-4; 8 nucleotides align to TRBD1. V shed 0 bases, J shed 7 bases, and the junction held 6 bases outside the gene matches. Germline assignment: CDR1 KGHDR and CDR2 SFDVKD. CDR3 length: 16 amino acids. This chain's CDR3 is CATSDLRTGFCEKLFF. CDR3 nucleotides: TGTGCCACCAGTGATTTGCGGACAGGGTTCTGTGAAAAACTGTTTTTT.

The V and J genes are TRBV27 and TRBJ1-5; 8 nucleotides align to TRBD1. The CDR3 is made up of 17 amino acids. Looked up from germline, CDR1 is MNHEY and CDR2 is SMNVEV (reference sequence). Losses at the gene ends were 2 bases for V and 3 bases for J; bases not matched to a gene: 9. CDR3 in amino acids: CASSLKWTGRNNQPQHF. DNA of the CDR3: TGTGCCAGCAGTTTAAAGTGGACAGGGCGAAACAATCAGCCCCAGCATTTT.

The chain carries TRBV28 and TRBJ1-4; a weak D match, TRBD1 (6 bases). The CDR3 consists of 13 residues. With 11 bases removed from V and 6 bases from J, the gap between germline ends came to 16 bases. CDR1 and CDR2 (germline): MDHEN, SYDVKM. Here the CDR3 DNA reads TGTGCCGCAGAGTCGGGACAAGATGAAAAACTGTTTTTT. The encoded protein is CAAESGQDEKLFF.

This clone has only a few counts. CDR3 bases: TGCGCCAGCAGCCAAGGAGGACAGGGAACTGAAGCTTTCTTT. Protein product: CASSQGGQGTEAFF. The chain recombines TRBV4-1 with TRBJ1-1; 8 nucleotides agree with TRBD1. J lost 5 bases, V lost 1 base, and 3 bases had no gene match. Germline loops: CDR1 MGHRA, CDR2 YSYEKL. The CDR3 length is 14 residues.

The chain couples TRBV6-1 to TRBJ1-2; D uncertain. Germline V gene data show CDR1 as MNHNS and CDR2 as SASEGT. V was shortened by 2 bases and J by 2 bases, with 9 bases between the two germline ends. The CDR3 has 14 amino acids. In nucleotides, the CDR3 is TGTGCCAGCAGTGAAAGGCGCGGGAACTATGGCTACACCTTC. Encoded protein: CASSERRGNYGYTF.

The rearrangement uses TRBV7-8 and TRBJ1-1, with TRBD1 as a possible D gene (5 bases). This CDR3 has 14 residues. Germline CDR1 reads SGHVS; CDR2 reads FQNEAQ. Deletions cut 5 bases from V and 0 bases from J, with 10 bases between. The CDR3 DNA sequence: TGTGCCAGCAGCCTCCAGGGTTTGAACACTGAAGCTTTCTTT. Amino acids: CASSLQGLNTEAFF. The full variable domain, rest sourced from reference TRBV7-8 and TRBJ1-1, is GAGVSQSPRYKVAKRGQDVALRCDPISGHVSLFWYQQALGQGPEFLTYFQNEAQLDKSGLPSDRFFAERPEGSVSTLKIQRTQQEDSAVYLCASSLQGLNTEAFFGQGTRLTVV.

This chain joins TRBV2 and TRBJ1-1; D is ambiguous. V lost 5 bases and J lost 3, with 10 bases in between. CDR1 is SNHLY, CDR2 FYNNEI, per germline. This CDR3 has 13 amino acids. The DNA for the CDR3 is TGTGCCAGCAGTACCTATGCGGACACTGAAGCTTTCTTT. Residues: CASSTYADTEAFF.

V and J are TRBV5-1 and TRBJ2-3, with D perhaps matching TRBD2 (5 bases). Between the trimmed V and J ends, which lost 1 base and 4 bases, there was a span of 13 bases. The CDR3 totals 15 residues. Germline-derived CDR1 and CDR2 are SGHRS and YFSETQ. CDR3 sequence: CASSLFGNRADTQYF. The DNA of the CDR3 is TGCGCCAGCAGCTTGTTCGGGAATCGGGCAGATACGCAGTATTTT. Together with reference TRBV5-1 and TRBJ2-3, the CDR3 gives the full variable domain: KAGVTQTPRYLIKTRGQQVTLSCSPISGHRSVSWYQQTPGQGLQFLFEYFSETQRNKGNFPGRFSGRQFSNSRSEMNVSTLELGDSALYLCASSLFGNRADTQYFGPGTRLTVL.

J is TRBJ1-1 and V is TRBV12-3 or TRBV12-4; 8 bases are a match to TRBD1. This CDR3 spans 13 amino acids. Germline trimming cut 6 bases from V and 3 bases from J; bases unmatched to any gene: 3. In DNA form, the CDR3 reads TGTGCCAGCAGCAGGGGGCTGGACACTGAAGCTTTCTTT. The encoded protein is CASSRGLDTEAFF.

The V gene is TRBV9, the J gene TRBJ2-7, with D perhaps TRBD2 (5 bases). This CDR3 has 13 residues. Germline CDR1 and CDR2: SGDLS and YYNGEE. The germline V and J ends were trimmed by 4 bases and 7 bases, with 15 bases remaining between them. CDR3 in amino acids: CASSSDPLAEQYF. CDR3 nucleotide sequence: TGTGCCAGCAGCTCGGACCCGTTAGCGGAGCAGTACTTC.

This rearrangement joins TRBV6-5 to TRBJ1-1, with 9 nucleotides matching TRBD1. Germline-derived CDR1 and CDR2 are MNHEY and SVGAGI. This CDR3 has 15 residues. Trimming removed 2 bases from V and 5 bases from J; junction bases left unmatched: 6. The CDR3 nucleotides are TGTGCCAGCAGTTACGGGGACAGGGTAACGACTGAAGCTTTCTTT. Protein: CASSYGDRVTTEAFF.

The V gene is TRBV18, the J gene TRBJ2-1; TRBD2 aligns across 10 bases. Germline V gene data show CDR1 as KGHSH and CDR2 as LQKENI. With V trimmed by 3 bases and J by 8 bases, 7 bases remained unmatched. The CDR3 totals 15 residues. CDR3 loop: CASSPASGSFDEQFF. The CDR3 nucleotides read TGTGCCAGCTCACCGGCTAGCGGGAGTTTCGATGAGCAGTTCTTC.

The chain uses TRBV9 and TRBJ1-3; 7 bases match TRBD1. This CDR3 spans 15 amino acids. CDR1 SGDLS and CDR2 YYNGEE come from the germline V gene. V was clipped by 3 bases and J by 4 bases; unmatched bases: 7. In nucleotides, the CDR3 is TGTGCCAGCAGCGCCCAAACAGGGGTCGGAAACACCATATATTTT. Translating it yields CASSAQTGVGNTIYF.

CDR3 nucleotides: TGTGCCAGCAGCTGGCAACCTACAGTGAACACTGAAGCTTTCTTT. This sequence encodes CASSWQPTVNTEAFF. The chain employs TRBV5-4 and TRBJ1-1; no reliable D call. This CDR3 has 15 amino acids. CDR1 is SGHNT, CDR2 YYREEE, per germline (reference sequence). Trimming pared 3 bases from V and 0 bases from J, leaving 12 bases between.

J is TRBJ2-7 and V is TRBV5-4; TRBD1 agrees at 9 bases. The CDR3 contains 15 residues. J gave up 5 bases and V 4 bases, and 10 bases lay outside the gene matches. Germline V gene lookup returns CDR1 SGHNT and CDR2 YYREEE (reference sequence). The CDR3 sequence: CASSVPGQGRNEQYF. CDR3 sequence (DNA): TGTGCCAGCAGCGTTCCGGGACAGGGAAGGAACGAGCAGTACTTC.

The chain recombines TRBV3-1 (or the pseudogene TRBV3-2) with TRBJ2-3, with 8 bases matching TRBD2. The germline V gene has CDR1 LGHDT and CDR2 YNNKEL (reference sequence). This CDR3 has 17 amino acids. The junction had 14 bases not matched to a gene; V was cut back by 4 bases and J by 5 bases. For the CDR3, the DNA is TGTGCCAGCAGCCTTCGGCGAGCGGGAGATTTGGGAGATACGCAGTATTTT. It encodes CASSLRRAGDLGDTQYF.

The chain is built from TRBV30 and TRBJ1-1; D gene uncertain. The V end lost 0 bases, the J end lost 3 bases, and 8 bases lay between the germline ends. CDR3 length: 13 residues. CDR1 is GTSNPN, CDR2 SVGIG, per germline (reference sequence). For the CDR3, the DNA is TGTGCCTGGAGTGTACACAGAGACACTGAAGCTTTCTTT. Translating it yields CAWSVHRDTEAFF. Complete variable domain (other parts from reference TRBV30 and TRBJ1-1): SQTIHQWPATLVQPVGSPLSLECTVEGTSNPNLYWYRQAAGRGLQLLFYSVGIGQISSEVPQNLSASRPQDRQFILSSKKLLLSDSGFYLCAWSVHRDTEAFFGQGTRLTVV.